This T cell receptor (beta chain) was observed in a study of cytomegalovirus exposure and HLA in healthy donors. Study details: Previous work identified 120 million or so unique TCR beta sequences from 150 million to 200 million T cells. Around 89 million unique TCRs from HLA-typed donors made up an early data release.

For this clone: Its cognate antigen is unknown.

Study conclusions and caveats: Reportedly, TCR beta sequences accurately predicted HLA-A and HLA-B alleles in most subjects.

The PCR was carried out with 60 Vbeta primers and 13 Jbeta primers. Data came from immunoSEQ multiplex PCR; TCRdb stores just in-frame clones and leaves some out. The sample lists about 120,000 clones; around 77% were seen once. The CDR3 loop spans 11 amino acids. V lost 8 bases, J lost 6 bases, and 11 bases lay in between. CDR1 and CDR2 (germline): DFQATT, SNEGSKA (reference sequence). The sequence was collected from a man in his forties or fifties in good health and CMV-seropositive. The sequenced sample consisted of PBMCs. The J gene is TRBJ2-4, the V gene TRBV20-1; D unclear. DNA of the CDR3: TGCAGTAAACAGCCCGGAAACATTCAGTACTTC. As protein: CSKQPGNIQYF.